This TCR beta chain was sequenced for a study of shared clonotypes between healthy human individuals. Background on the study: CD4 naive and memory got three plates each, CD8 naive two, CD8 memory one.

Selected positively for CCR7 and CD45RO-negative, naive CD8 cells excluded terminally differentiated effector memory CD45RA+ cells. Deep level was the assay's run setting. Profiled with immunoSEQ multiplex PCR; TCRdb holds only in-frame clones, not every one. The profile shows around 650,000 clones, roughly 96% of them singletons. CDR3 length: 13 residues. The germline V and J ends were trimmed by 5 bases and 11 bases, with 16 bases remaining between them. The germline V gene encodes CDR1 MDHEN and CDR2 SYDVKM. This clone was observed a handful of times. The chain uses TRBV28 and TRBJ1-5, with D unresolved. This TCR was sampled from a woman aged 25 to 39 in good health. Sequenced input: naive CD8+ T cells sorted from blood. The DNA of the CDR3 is TGTGCCAGCAGTCCCCGGGCCTTCGAGGCCCAGCATTTT. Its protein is CASSPRAFEAQHF.